This TCR beta chain was observed in a study of PD-L1 blockade in urothelial cancer. Looking at the study overall: Treatment start was followed by blood analysis at 3 weeks (second dose) and again at 6 weeks.

Generated by immunoSEQ multiplex PCR, the TCRdb table keeps only in-frame clones and is missing some. Of 60,000 or so clones listed, roughly 82% were seen once; the top ten hold approximately 4%. This clone was seen just once. What it binds is unknown. Patients were living with locally advanced or metastatic urothelial carcinoma. CDR1 is SEHNR and CDR2 is FQNEAQ in the germline V gene (reference sequence). V was shortened by 5 bases and J by 2 bases, with 9 bases between the two germline ends. This CDR3 spans 13 amino acids. Study-level findings and limits: Stronger expansion of tumor-associated clones in blood at 3 weeks distinguished durable-benefit patients.

This TCR was recovered from a man aged 70 or older with urothelial cancer. The sample consisted of PBMCs, taken around atezolizumab (anti-PD-L1) treatment. V and J are TRBV7-9 and TRBJ1-1; D not resolved. Here the CDR3 reads CASSLDTNTEAFF. CDR3 nucleotide sequence: TGTGCCAGCAGCCTAGACACCAACACTGAAGCTTTCTTT. Drawing the rest from reference TRBV7-9 and TRBJ1-1, the complete variable domain is DTGVSQNPRHKITKRGQNVTFRCDPISEHNRLYWYRQTLGQGPEFLTYFQNEAQLEKSRLLSDRFSAERPKGSFSTLEIQRTEQGDSAMYLCASSLDTNTEAFFGQGTRLTVV.